This T cell receptor beta chain was captured in a study of beta chain features in type 1 diabetes. Study as a whole: Cell yields, gender and age were similar in healthy donors and patients. All samples yielded some 100,000,000 examined sorted cells. General study results and limits: Shortening of TCRB CDR3s, moderate but significant, appeared in all four CD4+ subsets of Type 1 diabetes patients. Compared with healthy donors, patients appeared to share more similar naive, central memory and regulatory TCRB repertoires.

CD45RO/CCR7/CD25/CD127/CD95/CD27 separated CD4+ naive, central memory, regulatory and stem cell-like memory cells by sorting. Details on this clone: Its matching antigen is unknown. At one boundary the junction diverges from the germline segment, which might be a read error.

The isolated RNA, all of it, was reverse transcribed, so expressed TCRB transcripts were what got sequenced. Generated by immunoSEQ multiplex PCR, the TCRdb table keeps only in-frame clones and is missing some. The repertoire holds 300,000 to 400,000 clones, with 9.3% as singletons. CDR1 is SSHAT, CDR2 FNYEAQ, per germline (reference sequence). This CDR3 comprises 13 residues. This rearrangement joins TRBV7-7 to TRBJ2-5; D gene ambiguous. The receptor's source is a man in his thirties or forties with type 1 diabetes. The sample was central memory CD4+ T cells from blood. The CDR3 region is CASSFGLQETQYF. The DNA for the CDR3 is TGTGCTAGCAGCTTTGGGTTACAAGAGACCCAGTACTTC.